The clone carrying this T cell receptor (beta chain) was counted a single time. Its antigen remains unknown. These data come from a study of cytomegalovirus exposure and HLA in healthy donors. Across the whole study: Unique TCRs from HLA-typed donors, about 85 million of them, were held in an early data release.

Study-wide findings and caveats: Later analysis placed DRB1 highest and HLA-C lowest in TCR association rates, which differed by HLA locus.

Primers included in the PCR were 60 Vbeta and 13 Jbeta primers. Assay used: immunoSEQ multiplex PCR; TCRdb lists only in-frame clones, some missing. The data contain more than 150,000 clones, approximately 80% of them seen just once; the ten biggest clones take up less than 1.5%. Germline CDR1 reads MGHDK; CDR2 reads SYGVNS. Germline trimming cut 6 bases from V and 2 bases from J; bases unmatched to any gene: 3. This CDR3 region has 15 residues. This receptor was identified in a girl between 10 and 17 years old in good health and CMV-seropositive. The specimen sequenced was PBMCs. V and J are TRBV25-1 and TRBJ2-3, with 12 bases fitting TRBD2. The CDR3 DNA reads as TGTGCCAGCAGCTGGACTAGCGGGATCACAGATACGCAGTATTTT. This sequence encodes CASSWTSGITDTQYF.